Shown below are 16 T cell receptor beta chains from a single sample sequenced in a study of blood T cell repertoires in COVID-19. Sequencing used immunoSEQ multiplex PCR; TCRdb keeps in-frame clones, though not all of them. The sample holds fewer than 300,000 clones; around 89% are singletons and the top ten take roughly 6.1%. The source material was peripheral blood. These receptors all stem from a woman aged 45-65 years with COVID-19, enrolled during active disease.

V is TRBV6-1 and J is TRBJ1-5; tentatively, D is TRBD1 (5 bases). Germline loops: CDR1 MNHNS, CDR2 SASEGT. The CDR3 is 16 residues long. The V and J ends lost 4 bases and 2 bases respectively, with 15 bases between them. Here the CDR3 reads CASSAQGVTGNQPQHF. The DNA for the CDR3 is TGTGCCAGCAGTGCACAAGGGGTTACGGGCAATCAGCCCCAGCATTTT.

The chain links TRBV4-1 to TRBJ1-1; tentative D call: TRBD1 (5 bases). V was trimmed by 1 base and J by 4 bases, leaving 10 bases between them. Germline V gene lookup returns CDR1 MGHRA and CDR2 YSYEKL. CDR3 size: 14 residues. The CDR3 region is CASSQGQGSTEAFF. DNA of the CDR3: TGCGCCAGCAGCCAAGGGCAGGGAAGCACTGAAGCTTTCTTT.

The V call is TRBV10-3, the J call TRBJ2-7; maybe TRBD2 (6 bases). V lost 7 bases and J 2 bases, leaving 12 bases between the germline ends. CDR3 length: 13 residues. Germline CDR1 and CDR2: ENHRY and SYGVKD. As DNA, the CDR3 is TGTGCCATCAAATCGGGAGATGCCTACGAGCAGTACTTC. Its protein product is CAIKSGDAYEQYF.

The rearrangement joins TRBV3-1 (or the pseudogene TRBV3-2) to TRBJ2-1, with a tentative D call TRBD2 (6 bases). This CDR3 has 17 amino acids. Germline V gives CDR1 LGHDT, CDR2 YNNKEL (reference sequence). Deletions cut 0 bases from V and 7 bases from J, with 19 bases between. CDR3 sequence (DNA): TGTGCCAGCAGCCAAGATGTTAAGGCGGGAAAGAATAATGAGCAGTTCTTC. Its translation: CASSQDVKAGKNNEQFF.

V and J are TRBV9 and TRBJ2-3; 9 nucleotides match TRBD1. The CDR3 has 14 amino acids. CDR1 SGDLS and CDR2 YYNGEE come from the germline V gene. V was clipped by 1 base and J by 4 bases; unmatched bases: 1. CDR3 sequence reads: CASSVRQGADTQYF. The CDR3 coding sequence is TGTGCCAGCAGCGTACGACAGGGGGCAGATACGCAGTATTTT.

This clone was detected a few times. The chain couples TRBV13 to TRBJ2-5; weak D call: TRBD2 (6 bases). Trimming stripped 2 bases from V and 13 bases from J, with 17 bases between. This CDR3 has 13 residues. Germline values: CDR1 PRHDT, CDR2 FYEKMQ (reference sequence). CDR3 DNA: TGTGCCAGCAGCTTAAGACCTAGCGATCCCCGGTACTTC. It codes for CASSLRPSDPRYF.

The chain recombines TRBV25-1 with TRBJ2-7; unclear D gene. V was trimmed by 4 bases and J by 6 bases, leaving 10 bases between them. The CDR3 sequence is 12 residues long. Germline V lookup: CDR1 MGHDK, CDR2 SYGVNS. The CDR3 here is CASSGPTGEQYF. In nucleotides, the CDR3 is TGTGCCAGCAGTGGCCCCACGGGCGAGCAGTACTTC.

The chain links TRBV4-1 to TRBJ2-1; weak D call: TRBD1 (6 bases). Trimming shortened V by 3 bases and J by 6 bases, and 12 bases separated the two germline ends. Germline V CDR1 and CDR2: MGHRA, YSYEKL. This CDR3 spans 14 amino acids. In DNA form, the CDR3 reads TGCGCCAGCAGCCACCAAAGGACAGTCAATGAGCAGTTCTTC. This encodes CASSHQRTVNEQFF.

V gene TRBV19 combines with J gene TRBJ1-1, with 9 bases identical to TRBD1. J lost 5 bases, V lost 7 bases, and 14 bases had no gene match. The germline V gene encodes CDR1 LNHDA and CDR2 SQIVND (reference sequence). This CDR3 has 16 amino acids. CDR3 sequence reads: CASTSSLGQGRTEAFF. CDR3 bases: TGTGCCAGTACCTCATCTCTCGGACAGGGGAGGACTGAAGCTTTCTTT.

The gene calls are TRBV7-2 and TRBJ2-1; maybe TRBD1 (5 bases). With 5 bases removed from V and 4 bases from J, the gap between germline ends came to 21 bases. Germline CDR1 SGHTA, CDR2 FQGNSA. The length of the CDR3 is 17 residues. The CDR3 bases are TGTGCCAGCAGCCCGGTCAGGGTTCACGGCGCATACAATGAGCAGTTCTTC. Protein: CASSPVRVHGAYNEQFF. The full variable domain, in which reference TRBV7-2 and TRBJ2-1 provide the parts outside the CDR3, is GAGVSQSPSNKVTEKGKDVELRCDPISGHTALYWYRQSLGQGLEFLIYFQGNSAPDKSGLPSDRFSAERTGGSVSTLTIQRTQQEDSAVYLCASSPVRVHGAYNEQFFGPGTRLTVL.

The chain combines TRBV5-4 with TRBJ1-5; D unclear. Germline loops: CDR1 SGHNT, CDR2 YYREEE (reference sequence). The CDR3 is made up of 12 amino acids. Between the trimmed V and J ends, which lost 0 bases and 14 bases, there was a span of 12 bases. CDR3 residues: CASSLDAGWKHF. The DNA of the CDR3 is TGTGCCAGCAGCTTGGATGCGGGCTGGAAGCATTTT.

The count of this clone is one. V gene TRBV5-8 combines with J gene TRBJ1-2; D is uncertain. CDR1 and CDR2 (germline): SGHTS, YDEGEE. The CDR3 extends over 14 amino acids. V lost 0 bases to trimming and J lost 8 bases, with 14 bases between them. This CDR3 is CASSLAFRSGGYTF. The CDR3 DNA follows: TGTGCCAGCAGCTTGGCCTTCCGCTCGGGGGGCTACACCTTC. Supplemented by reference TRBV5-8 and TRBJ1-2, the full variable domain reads EAGVTQSPTHLIKTRGQQATLRCSPISGHTSVYWYQQALGLGLQFLLWYDEGEERNRGNFPPRFSGRQFPNYSSELNVNALELEDSALYLCASSLAFRSGGYTFGSGTRLTVV.

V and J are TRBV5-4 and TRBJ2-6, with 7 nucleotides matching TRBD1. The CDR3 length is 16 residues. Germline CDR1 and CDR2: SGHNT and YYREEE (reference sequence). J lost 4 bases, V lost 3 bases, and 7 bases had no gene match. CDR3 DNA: TGTGCCAGCAGCTCCACAGGGGCCGGCGGGGCCAACGTCCTGACTTTC. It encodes CASSSTGAGGANVLTF.

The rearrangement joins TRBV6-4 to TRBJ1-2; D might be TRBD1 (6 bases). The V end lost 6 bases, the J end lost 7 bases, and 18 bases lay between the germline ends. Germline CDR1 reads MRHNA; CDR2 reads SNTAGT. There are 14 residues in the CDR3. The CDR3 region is CASSHGPSTGGYTF. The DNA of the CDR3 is TGTGCCAGCAGCCACGGACCCTCGACAGGTGGCTACACCTTC.

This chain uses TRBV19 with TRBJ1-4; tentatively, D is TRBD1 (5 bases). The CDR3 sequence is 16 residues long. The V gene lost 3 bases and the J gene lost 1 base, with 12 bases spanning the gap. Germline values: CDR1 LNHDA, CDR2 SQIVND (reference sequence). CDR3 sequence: CASSIPGPRTNEKLFF. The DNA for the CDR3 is TGTGCCAGTAGTATCCCAGGGCCGCGAACTAATGAAAAACTGTTTTTT.

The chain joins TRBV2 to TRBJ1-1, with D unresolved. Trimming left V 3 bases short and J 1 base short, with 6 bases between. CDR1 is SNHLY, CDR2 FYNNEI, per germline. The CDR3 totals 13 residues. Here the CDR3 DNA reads TGTGCCAGCAGTGATTGGCAGAACACTGAAGCTTTCTTT. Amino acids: CASSDWQNTEAFF. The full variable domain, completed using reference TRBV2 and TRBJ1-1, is EPEVTQTPSHQVTQMGQEVILRCVPISNHLYFYWYRQILGQKVEFLVSFYNNEISEKSEIFDDQFSVERPDGSNFTLKIRSTKLEDSAMYFCASSDWQNTEAFFGQGTRLTVV.